This T cell receptor (beta chain) was captured in a study of cytomegalovirus exposure and HLA in healthy donors. V shed 5 bases and J shed 1 base, with 21 bases lying between them. Germline loops: CDR1 LGHNT, CDR2 FRNRAP. The CDR3 has 18 residues. Comment on this clone: The antigen is unknown.

It was with 60 Vbeta and 13 Jbeta primers that the PCR ran. The data were produced by immunoSEQ multiplex PCR, yet TCRdb's version contains in-frame clones alone and is incomplete. Altogether 150,000 or so clones are present, 75% to 80% being singletons, with the ten largest covering 6.3%. Study-wide points: When analyzed later, a missense DCLRE1C variant was found to be linked to TCR beta V- and J-gene trimming. Overall, roughly 160 TCR beta chains were annotated as cytomegalovirus-associated. The study dropped some indistinguishable V segments, TRBV6-2 and TRBV6-3 among them.

Input material: PBMCs. This TCR came from a man aged 35 to 55 in good health and CMV-seropositive. The chain joins TRBV12-5 to TRBJ1-5; weak D call: TRBD1 (5 bases). The chain's CDR3 is CASGIGAQGIRSNQPQHF. The CDR3 DNA sequence: TGTGCTAGTGGTATCGGCGCCCAGGGAATCAGGAGCAATCAGCCCCAGCATTTT.